These 13 T cell receptor beta chains share one sample of origin, sequenced in a study of cytomegalovirus exposure and HLA in healthy donors. This table comes from immunoSEQ multiplex PCR, and its TCRdb copy is limited to in-frame clones, with some not included. The sample yields a few hundred thousand clones, over 80% seen once. The specimen sequenced was PBMCs. Source of these receptors: a woman aged 25 to 39 in good health and CMV-seropositive.

The chain recombines TRBV13 with TRBJ2-7; no reliable D call. Trimming pared 5 bases from V and 0 bases from J, leaving 8 bases between. Germline CDR1 and CDR2: PRHDT and FYEKMQ (reference sequence). CDR3 length equals 13 residues. The CDR3 DNA follows: TGTGCCAGCAGCCCTCTAAACTCCTACGAGCAGTACTTC. It is translated as CASSPLNSYEQYF.

The rearrangement joins TRBV10-3 to TRBJ2-2; TRBD2 aligns across 12 bases. Germline trimming cut 6 bases from V and 5 bases from J; bases unmatched to any gene: 4. There are 15 residues in the CDR3. Looked up from germline, CDR1 is ENHRY and CDR2 is SYGVKD. This CDR3 reads CAIRGTSGYTGELFF. CDR3 sequence (DNA): TGTGCCATCAGAGGGACTAGCGGGTATACCGGGGAGCTGTTTTTT.

The rearrangement uses TRBV7-3 and TRBJ1-1; the D is unclear. From germline, CDR1 is SGHTA and CDR2 FQGTGA. Trimming shortened V by 5 bases and J by 2 bases, and 9 bases separated the two germline ends. The CDR3 has 13 amino acids. CDR3 sequence (DNA): TGTGCCAGCAGCCGCACGTTCAACACTGAAGCTTTCTTT. Translation gives CASSRTFNTEAFF. The full variable domain, rest sourced from reference TRBV7-3 and TRBJ1-1, is GAGVSQTPSNKVTEKGKYVELRCDPISGHTALYWYRQSLGQGPEFLIYFQGTGAADDSGLPNDRFFAVRPEGSVSTLKIQRTERGDSAVYLCASSRTFNTEAFFGQGTRLTVV.

The chain couples TRBV6-5 to TRBJ1-2; a possible D gene is TRBD1 (6 bases). V lost 2 bases and J 5 bases, leaving 15 bases between the germline ends. This CDR3 contains 15 residues. Germline V gene data show CDR1 as MNHEY and CDR2 as SVGAGI. The CDR3 coding sequence is TGTGCCAGCAGTTACGGGGGCAGTTTAGGGTATGGCTACACCTTC. As protein: CASSYGGSLGYGYTF.

The chain joins TRBV9 to TRBJ2-3, with TRBD2 identical over 7 bases. The CDR3 has 14 residues. The germline V gene encodes CDR1 SGDLS and CDR2 YYNGEE. With V trimmed by 2 bases and J by 1 base, 1 base remained unmatched. In DNA form, the CDR3 reads TGTGCCAGCAGCGTCGGACTAGGCACAGATACGCAGTATTTT. Its translation is CASSVGLGTDTQYF.

V and J are TRBV28 and TRBJ2-7, with D maybe TRBD2 (5 bases). CDR3 length equals 18 residues. Trimming removed 5 bases from V and 3 bases from J, with 26 bases in between. Germline CDR1 is MDHEN and CDR2 is SYDVKM. Here the CDR3 reads CASSPLRGGQEESYEQYF. The CDR3 DNA sequence: TGTGCCAGCAGTCCCCTTCGGGGTGGGCAGGAAGAGAGCTACGAGCAGTACTTC.

J is TRBJ2-5 and V is TRBV2; D tentatively reads TRBD1 or TRBD2 (5 bases each). Trimming left V 6 bases short and J 4 bases short, with 15 bases between. The CDR3 is made up of 14 amino acids. CDR1 and CDR2 (germline): SNHLY, FYNNEI. This chain's CDR3 is CASSPGPGTETQYF. The CDR3 region has the DNA TGTGCCAGCAGCCCAGGACCCGGGACAGAGACCCAGTACTTC.

This chain joins TRBV7-2 and TRBJ2-7; unclear D gene. V lost 1 base and J lost 2, with 9 bases in between. CDR3 length equals 14 residues. Germline lookup yields CDR1 SGHTA and CDR2 FQGNSA. DNA of the CDR3: TGTGCCAGCAGCTTAGTAGGCAGCACCTACGAGCAGTACTTC. Translation gives CASSLVGSTYEQYF.

The chain couples TRBV18 to TRBJ2-5, with D possibly being TRBD1 (6 bases). CDR3 length: 13 amino acids. From germline, CDR1 is KGHSH and CDR2 LQKENI. The V and J ends lost 3 bases and 5 bases respectively, with 10 bases between them. CDR3 sequence (DNA): TGTGCCAGCTCACCCGGGCAGGGGGAGACCCAGTACTTC. Protein product: CASSPGQGETQYF.

This clone is a singleton in its sample. The rearrangement links TRBV11-2 to TRBJ2-7; D gene uncertain. Germline lookup yields CDR1 SGHAT and CDR2 FQNNGV. This CDR3 contains 13 residues. Trimming left V 4 bases short and J 3 bases short, with 10 bases between. This CDR3 reads CASSSSVLYEQYF. In nucleotides, the CDR3 is TGTGCCAGCAGCTCCTCCGTTCTCTACGAGCAGTACTTC.

The V and J genes are TRBV5-3 and TRBJ1-2; D perhaps matches TRBD1 (5 bases). TRBV5-3 is an open reading frame whose function is uncertain. V lost 4 bases to trimming and J lost 4 bases, with 14 bases between them. The CDR3 extends over 14 amino acids. CDR3 in amino acids: CARSPGQWSYGYTF. The CDR3 DNA follows: TGTGCCAGAAGCCCAGGACAATGGAGCTATGGCTACACCTTC.

This clone was counted a single time. The chain is built from TRBV12-5 and TRBJ1-1; 8 bases map to TRBD1. CDR3 size: 13 residues. V was pared by 6 bases and J by 4 bases, with 4 bases of the junction left unmatched. Looked up from germline, CDR1 is LGHNT and CDR2 is FRNRAP. The CDR3 sequence: CASGQGAVTEAFF. In nucleotides, the CDR3 is TGTGCTAGTGGGCAGGGGGCGGTCACTGAAGCTTTCTTT.

The chain joins TRBV4-3 to TRBJ1-1, with D perhaps TRBD1 (5 bases). The ends were cut back, 1 base at V and 0 bases at J, with 24 bases in the middle. Germline V gene lookup returns CDR1 LGHNA and CDR2 YSLEER. There are 20 residues in the CDR3. CDR3 nucleotides: TGCGCCAGCAGCCAAGGATTAGGGGCAGGGAGACTTTTCGTGAACACTGAAGCTTTCTTT. Amino acids: CASSQGLGAGRLFVNTEAFF.